These 22 T cell receptor beta chains came from one sample sequenced in a study of beta chain features in type 1 diabetes. Overall study findings and caveats: Within each of all four CD4+ subsets, Type 1 diabetes patients had TCRB CDR3s that were moderately but significantly shorter.

No antigen has been identified for these receptors. The authors reverse transcribed all of the isolated RNA, so sequencing captured expressed TCRB transcripts. Repertoires were generated with immunoSEQ multiplex PCR, while TCRdb's copy carries only in-frame clones and drops some. The table shows 600,000 to 700,000 clones, with around 15% occurring only once. The sequenced material came from naive CD4+ T cells from blood. Every receptor here comes from a man in his late teens or twenties with type 1 diabetes.

The chain combines TRBV18 with TRBJ1-1; D is unresolved. In germline, CDR1 is KGHSH, CDR2 LQKENI. Between the trimmed V and J ends, which lost 9 bases and 1 base, there was a span of 9 bases. This CDR3 is built from 12 residues. The CDR3: CASTRENTEAFF. As DNA, the CDR3 is TGTGCCAGTACAAGAGAGAACACTGAAGCTTTCTTT.

This clone was seen more than once but under ten times. The genes are TRBV25-1 and TRBJ2-2; D is ambiguous. The CDR3 runs to 14 residues. Trimming left V 8 bases short and J 0 bases short, with 10 bases between. Looked up from germline, CDR1 is MGHDK and CDR2 is SYGVNS. For the CDR3, the DNA is TGTGCCAGCCGAGTGTCAGCGAACACCGGGGAGCTGTTTTTT. This gives the protein CASRVSANTGELFF.

This clone was found a few times. This chain uses TRBV2 with TRBJ2-1; D possibly corresponds to TRBD1 (6 bases). CDR1 is SNHLY and CDR2 is FYNNEI in the germline V gene. The CDR3 loop spans 15 amino acids. The V end was cut by 4 bases, the J end by 3 bases, with 13 bases between. The CDR3 region is CASSVAGDIYNEQFF. CDR3 bases: TGTGCCAGCAGTGTGGCAGGGGACATCTACAATGAGCAGTTCTTC.

This clone was counted only a few times. The chain is built from TRBV19 and TRBJ1-5, with D possibly TRBD1 on 5 matching bases. The CDR3 loop spans 16 amino acids. Deletions cut 11 bases from V and 0 bases from J, with 20 bases between. CDR1 and CDR2 from the germline V gene are LNHDA and SQIVND (reference sequence). DNA for the CDR3: TGTGCCTCCTTAGGGGCCGGGACTTATAGCAATCAGCCCCAGCATTTT. This encodes CASLGAGTYSNQPQHF.

This clone was recorded a few times. The V gene is TRBV7-2, the J gene TRBJ2-7; maybe TRBD2 (6 bases). Germline CDR1 is SGHTA and CDR2 is FQGNSA. This CDR3 has 14 residues. V lost 10 bases and J 5 bases, leaving 21 bases between the germline ends. This CDR3 is CATPGTEGRNEQYF. CDR3 nucleotide sequence: TGTGCCACACCAGGGACTGAGGGTCGGAACGAGCAGTACTTC.

This clone has more than one count but fewer than ten. The CDR3 is CASSVGYEQFF. DNA for the CDR3: TGTGCCAGCAGCGTAGGCTATGAGCAGTTCTTC. The rearrangement joins TRBV9 to TRBJ2-1; D is unresolved. The germline V and J ends were trimmed by 0 bases and 8 bases, with 3 bases remaining between them. CDR1 and CDR2 from the germline V gene are SGDLS and YYNGEE. The CDR3 loop spans 11 amino acids. Full variable domain (rest looked up from reference TRBV9 and TRBJ2-1): DSGVTQTPKHLITATGQRVTLRCSPRSGDLSVYWYQQSLDQGLQFLIQYYNGEERAKGNILERFSAQQFPDLHSELNLSSLELGDSALYFCASSVGYEQFFGPGTRLTVL.

The CDR3 loop is CASSRTDGPKPQHF. The CDR3 coding sequence is TGTGCCAGCTCAAGAACGGACGGACCGAAGCCCCAGCATTTT. The rearrangement uses TRBV18 and TRBJ1-5; D unclear. V was cut by 5 bases and J by 8 bases, with 16 bases left in between. Germline lookup yields CDR1 KGHSH and CDR2 LQKENI. This CDR3 is 14 amino acids long.

The chain joins TRBV30 to TRBJ2-3; 8 positions agree with TRBD1. V dropped 1 base and J dropped 6; count of bases not matched to a gene: 12. The CDR3 consists of 16 residues. Germline CDR1 reads GTSNPN; CDR2 reads SVGIG (reference sequence). CDR3 in amino acids: CAWSDQTGDVGDTQYF. CDR3 nucleotide sequence: TGTGCCTGGAGTGACCAGACAGGGGACGTCGGCGATACGCAGTATTTT.

V gene TRBV30 combines with J gene TRBJ1-3, with D unclear. This CDR3 contains 12 residues. Germline lookup yields CDR1 GTSNPN and CDR2 SVGIG (reference sequence). Trimming left V 7 bases short and J 4 bases short, with 11 bases between. In DNA form, the CDR3 reads TGTGCCTCCGGACGGCCAGGAAACACCATATATTTT. It specifies CASGRPGNTIYF.

With respect to this clone: This same CDR3 is encoded by further DNA sequences in the sample. The chain links TRBV7-9 to TRBJ1-6; perhaps TRBD1 as D (5 bases). This CDR3 region has 14 residues. CDR1 and CDR2 from the germline V gene are SEHNR and FQNEAQ (reference sequence). V gave up 5 bases and J gave up 7 bases, with 12 bases separating them. CDR3 in DNA: TGTGCCAGCAGCCCTCGGGGGGAGAATTCACCCCTCCACTTT. Amino acid sequence: CASSPRGENSPLHF.

This clone came up a few times. Other DNA variants within this sample encode the same CDR3. The chain joins TRBV7-9 to TRBJ1-2, with D unresolved. Germline CDR1 reads SEHNR; CDR2 reads FQNEAQ (reference sequence). This CDR3 spans 13 amino acids. Trimming pared 0 bases from V and 5 bases from J, leaving 7 bases between. The CDR3 region has the DNA TGTGCCAGCAGCTTAGCGGCCGAGTATGGCTACACCTTC. Translating gives CASSLAAEYGYTF.

Remarks on this clone: Other DNA sequences in the same sample also yield this CDR3. The CDR3 DNA sequence: TGCAGCGTTGCCGGCAGATTGAACACTGAAGCTTTCTTT. It is translated as CSVAGRLNTEAFF. This rearrangement joins TRBV29-1 to TRBJ1-1, with no clear D. CDR1 is SQVTM and CDR2 is ANQGSEA in the germline V gene. This CDR3 has 13 amino acids. Between the trimmed V and J ends, which lost 4 bases and 0 bases, there was a span of 9 bases.

The chain is built from TRBV7-3 and TRBJ2-6; D call uncertain. CDR1 and CDR2 (germline): SGHTA, FQGTGA. V gave up 8 bases and J gave up 0 bases, with 8 bases separating them. The CDR3 has 14 residues. This CDR3 reads CASSGLSGANVLTF. CDR3 nucleotides: TGTGCCAGCTCGGGCCTCTCTGGGGCCAACGTCCTGACTTTC.

There are a few counts of this clone. The gene calls are TRBV29-1 and TRBJ2-5, with D perhaps TRBD1 (6 bases). Per germline, CDR1 SQVTM and CDR2 ANQGSEA. V shed 7 bases and J shed 7 bases, with 19 bases lying between them. This CDR3 spans 13 amino acids. CDR3: CSAPDRHLGTQYF. CDR3 coding DNA: TGCAGCGCCCCGGACAGACATCTCGGGACCCAGTACTTC.

V gene TRBV27 combines with J gene TRBJ1-1, with D perhaps TRBD1 (5 bases). The CDR3 is 15 amino acids. In germline, CDR1 is MNHEY, CDR2 SMNVEV (reference sequence). Trimming took off 6 bases at V and 0 bases at J, with 14 bases between the two ends. The CDR3 spells CASSPSSRVNTEAFF. The CDR3 DNA is TGTGCCAGCAGCCCATCATCCAGGGTGAACACTGAAGCTTTCTTT.

This clone was found a few times. CDR3 sequence (DNA): TGTGCCAGCAGCGTGGCTAGCGGCTACGAGCAGTACTTC. It specifies CASSVASGYEQYF. This chain connects TRBV7-3 to TRBJ2-7, with 7 bases aligning to TRBD2. The CDR3 sequence is 13 residues long. Trimming cost V 5 bases and J 3 bases; bases outside gene matches: 4. Germline V lookup: CDR1 SGHTA, CDR2 FQGTGA. Full variable domain (remainder filled in from reference TRBV7-3 and TRBJ2-7): GAGVSQTPSNKVTEKGKYVELRCDPISGHTALYWYRQSLGQGPEFLIYFQGTGAADDSGLPNDRFFAVRPEGSVSTLKIQRTERGDSAVYLCASSVASGYEQYFGPGTRLTVT.

In DNA form, the CDR3 reads TGCGCCAGCAGCTTGGTGGCTAGCGGGCAAGAGACCCAGTACTTC. As protein: CASSLVASGQETQYF. The chain uses TRBV5-1 and TRBJ2-5; TRBD2 agrees at 8 bases. Trimming at V came to 0 bases and at J to 2 bases, leaving 3 bases not matched to a gene. This CDR3 has 15 amino acids. Per germline, CDR1 SGHRS and CDR2 YFSETQ.

The V and J genes are TRBV5-1 and TRBJ2-7; 9 bases are a match to TRBD1. J gave up 3 bases and V 7 bases, and 5 bases lay outside the gene matches. In germline, CDR1 is SGHRS, CDR2 YFSETQ. The CDR3 totals 13 residues. The CDR3 DNA reads as TGCGCCAGCGCGGGACAGGGACTCTACGAGCAGTACTTC. Translating it yields CASAGQGLYEQYF. The full variable domain, its missing parts supplied by reference TRBV5-1 and TRBJ2-7, is KAGVTQTPRYLIKTRGQQVTLSCSPISGHRSVSWYQQTPGQGLQFLFEYFSETQRNKGNFPGRFSGRQFSNSRSEMNVSTLELGDSALYLCASAGQGLYEQYFGPGTRLTVT.

This clone has only a few counts. The chain is built from TRBV25-1 and TRBJ2-1, with TRBD1 matching 9 bases. Germline V gene sequence: CDR1 MGHDK, CDR2 SYGVNS. The trim removed 1 base at V and 7 bases at J, leaving 5 bases unmatched. The length of the CDR3 is 15 residues. CDR3 coding DNA: TGTGCCAGCAGTGAATCCGGGACAGGGAATAATGAGCAGTTCTTC. It specifies CASSESGTGNNEQFF.

V is TRBV10-3 and J is TRBJ1-4; 9 positions match TRBD1. V was clipped by 6 bases and J by 5 bases; unmatched bases: 7. Germline CDR1 is ENHRY and CDR2 is SYGVKD. This CDR3 is built from 15 residues. The CDR3 spells CAIRESGTGNEKLFF. Written as DNA, the CDR3 is TGTGCCATCAGGGAATCAGGGACAGGGAATGAAAAACTGTTTTTT.

This rearrangement joins TRBV6-6 to TRBJ2-7; D call uncertain. The germline CDR1 and CDR2 sequences are MNHNY and SVGAGI (reference sequence). V dropped 2 bases and J dropped 0 bases, with 14 bases sitting between them. The CDR3 is 16 residues long. DNA for the CDR3: TGTGCCAGCAGTTACAGTAACCGAGACATCTCCTACGAGCAGTACTTC. This sequence encodes CASSYSNRDISYEQYF.

The V and J genes are TRBV19 and TRBJ2-5, with D possibly called TRBD1 or TRBD2 (5 bases each). V lost 8 bases to trimming and J lost 5 bases, with 12 bases between them. The CDR3 contains 12 residues. The V gene's germline CDR1 is LNHDA and CDR2 SQIVND (reference sequence). CDR3 DNA: TGTGCCAGTTCACCTAGGGACGAGACCCAGTACTTC. Protein sequence: CASSPRDETQYF.